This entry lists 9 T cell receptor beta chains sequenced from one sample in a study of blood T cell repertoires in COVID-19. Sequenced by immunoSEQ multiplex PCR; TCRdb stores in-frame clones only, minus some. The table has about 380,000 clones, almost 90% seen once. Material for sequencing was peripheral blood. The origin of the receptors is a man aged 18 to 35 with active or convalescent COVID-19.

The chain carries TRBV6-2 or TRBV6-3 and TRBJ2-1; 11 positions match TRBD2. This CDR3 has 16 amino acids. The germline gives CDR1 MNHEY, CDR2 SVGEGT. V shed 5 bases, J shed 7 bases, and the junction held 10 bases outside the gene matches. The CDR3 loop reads CASSRLTSGSLNEQFF. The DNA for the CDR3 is TGTGCCAGCAGTCGATTAACTAGCGGGAGTTTGAATGAGCAGTTCTTC.

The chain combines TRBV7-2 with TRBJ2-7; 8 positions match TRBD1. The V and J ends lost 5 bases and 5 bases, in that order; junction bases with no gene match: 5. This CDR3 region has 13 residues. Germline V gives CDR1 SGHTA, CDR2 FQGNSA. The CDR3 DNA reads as TGTGCCAGCAGCAGCCGGGACAGGCACGAGCAGTACTTC. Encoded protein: CASSSRDRHEQYF.

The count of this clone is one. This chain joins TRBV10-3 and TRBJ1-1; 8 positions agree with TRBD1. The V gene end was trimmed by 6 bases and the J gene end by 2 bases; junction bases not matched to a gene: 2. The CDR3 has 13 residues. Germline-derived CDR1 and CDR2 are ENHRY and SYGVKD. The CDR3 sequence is CAISGQGNTEAFF. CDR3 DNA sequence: TGTGCCATCAGCGGACAGGGTAACACTGAAGCTTTCTTT.

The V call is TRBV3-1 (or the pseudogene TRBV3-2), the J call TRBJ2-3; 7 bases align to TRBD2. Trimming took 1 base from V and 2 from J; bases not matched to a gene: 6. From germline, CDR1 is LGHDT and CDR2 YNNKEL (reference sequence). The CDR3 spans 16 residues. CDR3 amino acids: CASSQVLADTTDTQYF. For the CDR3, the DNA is TGTGCCAGCAGCCAAGTTCTAGCGGATACCACAGATACGCAGTATTTT.

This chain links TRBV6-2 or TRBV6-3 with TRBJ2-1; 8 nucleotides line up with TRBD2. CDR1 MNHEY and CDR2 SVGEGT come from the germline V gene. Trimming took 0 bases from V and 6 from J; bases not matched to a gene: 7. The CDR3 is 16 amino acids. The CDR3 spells CASSYSTRGGSNEQFF. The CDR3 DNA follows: TGTGCCAGCAGTTACTCGACACGGGGGGGCTCCAATGAGCAGTTCTTC.

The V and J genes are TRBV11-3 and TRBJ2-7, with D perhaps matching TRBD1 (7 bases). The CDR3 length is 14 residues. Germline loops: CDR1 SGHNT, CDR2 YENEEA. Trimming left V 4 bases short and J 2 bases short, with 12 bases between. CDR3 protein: CASSYSGGPYEQYF. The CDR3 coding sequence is TGTGCCAGCAGCTATTCAGGGGGGCCCTACGAGCAGTACTTC.

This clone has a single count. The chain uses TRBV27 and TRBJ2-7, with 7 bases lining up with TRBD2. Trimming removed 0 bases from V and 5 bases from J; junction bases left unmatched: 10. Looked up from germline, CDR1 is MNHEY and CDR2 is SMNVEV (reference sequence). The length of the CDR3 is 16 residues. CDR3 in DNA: TGTGCCAGCAGTTTATCCCTAGCGGCAGGGAGGAACGAGCAGTACTTC. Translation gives CASSLSLAAGRNEQYF.

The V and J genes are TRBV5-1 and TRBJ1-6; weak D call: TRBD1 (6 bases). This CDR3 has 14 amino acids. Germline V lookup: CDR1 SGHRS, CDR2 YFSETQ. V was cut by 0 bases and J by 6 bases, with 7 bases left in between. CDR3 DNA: TGCGCCAGCAGCTTGGAACAGGGTAATTCACCCCTCCACTTT. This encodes CASSLEQGNSPLHF.

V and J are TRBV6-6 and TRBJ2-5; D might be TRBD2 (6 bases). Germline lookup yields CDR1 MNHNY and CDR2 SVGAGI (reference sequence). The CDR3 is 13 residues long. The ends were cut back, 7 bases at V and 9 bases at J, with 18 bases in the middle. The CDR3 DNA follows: TGTGCCAGCACCTATGGGGGGAGTGCGGCCCAGTACTTC. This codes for CASTYGGSAAQYF.